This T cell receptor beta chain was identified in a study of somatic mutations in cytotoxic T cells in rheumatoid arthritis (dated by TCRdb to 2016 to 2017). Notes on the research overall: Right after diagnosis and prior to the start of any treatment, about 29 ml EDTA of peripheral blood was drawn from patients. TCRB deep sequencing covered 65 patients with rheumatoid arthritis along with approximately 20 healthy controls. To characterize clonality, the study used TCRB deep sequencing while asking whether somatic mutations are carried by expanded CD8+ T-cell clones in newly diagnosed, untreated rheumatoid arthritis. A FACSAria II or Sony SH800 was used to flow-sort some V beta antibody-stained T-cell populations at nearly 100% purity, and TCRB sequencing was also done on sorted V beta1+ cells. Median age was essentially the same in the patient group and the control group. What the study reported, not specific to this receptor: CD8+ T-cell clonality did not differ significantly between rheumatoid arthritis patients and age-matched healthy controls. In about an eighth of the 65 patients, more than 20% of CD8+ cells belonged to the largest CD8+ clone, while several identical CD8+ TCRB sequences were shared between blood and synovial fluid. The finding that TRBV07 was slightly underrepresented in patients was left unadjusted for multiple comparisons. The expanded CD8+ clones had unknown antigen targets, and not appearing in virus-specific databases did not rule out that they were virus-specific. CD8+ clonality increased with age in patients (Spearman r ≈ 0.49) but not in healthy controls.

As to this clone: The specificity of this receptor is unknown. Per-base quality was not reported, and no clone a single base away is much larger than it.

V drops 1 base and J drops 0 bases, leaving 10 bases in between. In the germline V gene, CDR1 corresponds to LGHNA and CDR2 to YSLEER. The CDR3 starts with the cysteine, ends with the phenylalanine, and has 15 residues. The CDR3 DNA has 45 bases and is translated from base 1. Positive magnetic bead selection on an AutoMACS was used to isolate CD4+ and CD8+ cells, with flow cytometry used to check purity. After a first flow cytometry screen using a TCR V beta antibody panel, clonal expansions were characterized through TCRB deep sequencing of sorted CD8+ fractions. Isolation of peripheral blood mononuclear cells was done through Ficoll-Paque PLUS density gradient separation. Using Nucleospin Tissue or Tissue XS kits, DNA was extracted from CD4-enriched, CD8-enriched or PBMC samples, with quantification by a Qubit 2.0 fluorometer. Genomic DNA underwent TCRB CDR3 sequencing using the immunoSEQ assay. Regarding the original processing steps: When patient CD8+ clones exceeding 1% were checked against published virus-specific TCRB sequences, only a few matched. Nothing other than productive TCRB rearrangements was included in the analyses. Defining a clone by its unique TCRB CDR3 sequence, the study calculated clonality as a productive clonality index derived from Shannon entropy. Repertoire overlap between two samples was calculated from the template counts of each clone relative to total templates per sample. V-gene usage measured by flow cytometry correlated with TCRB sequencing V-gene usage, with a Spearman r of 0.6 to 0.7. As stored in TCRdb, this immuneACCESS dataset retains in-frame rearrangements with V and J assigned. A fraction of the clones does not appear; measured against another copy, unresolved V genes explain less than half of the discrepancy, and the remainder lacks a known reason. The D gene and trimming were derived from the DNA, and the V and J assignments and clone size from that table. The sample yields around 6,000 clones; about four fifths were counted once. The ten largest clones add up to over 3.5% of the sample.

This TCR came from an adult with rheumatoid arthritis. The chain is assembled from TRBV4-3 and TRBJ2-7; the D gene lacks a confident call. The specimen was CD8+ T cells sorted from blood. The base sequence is TGCGCCAGCAGCCAAGGCTCTGGGAACTCCTACGAGCAGTACTTC. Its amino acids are CASSQGSGNSYEQYF.